Below, 5 T cell receptor beta chains from the same sample are listed, as sequenced in a study of glioma-infiltrating T cells after dendritic cell vaccination. Method: immunoSEQ multiplex PCR; TCRdb's copy keeps in-frame clones and lacks some. The sample has 100,000 or so clones, 90% seen once. Time point described: after dendritic cell vaccination, including at tumor progression/relapse. The material sequenced was blood, taken after dendritic cell vaccination. The receptors shown here come from a human donor with glioblastoma.

The sample holds one count of this clone. V gene TRBV5-1 combines with J gene TRBJ2-1, with TRBD2 identical over 12 bases. The CDR3 runs 15 residues. Trimming removed 4 bases from V and 7 bases from J; junction bases left unmatched: 6. In germline, CDR1 is SGHRS, CDR2 YFSETQ. The CDR3 sequence is CASSISSGGVNEQFF. DNA of the CDR3: TGCGCCAGCAGCATCTCTAGCGGGGGGGTTAATGAGCAGTTCTTC.

This chain links TRBV5-1 with TRBJ1-4; tentatively, D is TRBD1 (5 bases). V shed 3 bases and J shed 2 bases, with 8 bases lying between them. The CDR3 spans 14 residues. Germline lookup yields CDR1 SGHRS and CDR2 YFSETQ. CDR3 protein: CASSSGWTNEKLFF. CDR3 DNA: TGCGCCAGCAGCTCAGGGTGGACTAATGAAAAACTGTTTTTT.

CDR3 region: CASSPSVQETQYF. Here the CDR3 DNA reads TGTGCCAGCAGCCCTAGCGTTCAAGAGACCCAGTACTTC. V usage is TRBV7-3 and J usage is TRBJ2-5; the D gene is possibly TRBD2 (6 bases). V was pared by 5 bases and J by 2 bases, with 9 bases between. This CDR3 has 13 amino acids. Germline V gene data show CDR1 as SGHTA and CDR2 as FQGTGA.

This clone was seen a handful of times. The rearrangement links TRBV11-3 to TRBJ1-2; a weak D match, TRBD1 (5 bases). The germline CDR1 and CDR2 sequences are SGHNT and YENEEA. Trimming took off 1 base at V and 8 bases at J, with 14 bases between the two ends. The CDR3 sequence is 14 residues long. Here the CDR3 DNA reads TGTGCCAGCAGCTTAGGGGGCGTGAATCGAGGCTACACCTTC. This gives the protein CASSLGGVNRGYTF.

The J gene is TRBJ2-1, the V gene TRBV2; 11 bases map to TRBD2. The germline gives CDR1 SNHLY, CDR2 FYNNEI. This CDR3 has 15 amino acids. J gave up 7 bases and V 7 bases, and 9 bases lay outside the gene matches. The CDR3 region has the DNA TGTGCCAGCACCCAAGGGACTAGCGGCGGTAATGAGCAGTTCTTC. This encodes CASTQGTSGGNEQFF.